This T cell receptor (beta chain) is from a study of blood T cell repertoires in COVID-19. Sequencing used immunoSEQ multiplex PCR; TCRdb keeps in-frame clones, though not all of them. The sample shows approximately 100,000 clones, 85% of them seen only once. Germline V gene sequence: CDR1 SGHVS, CDR2 FNYEAQ. The CDR3 is 16 residues long. Trimming took 1 base from V and 2 from J, leaving 15 bases between them. This TCR was sampled from a woman aged 70 to 79 with active or convalescent COVID-19. The gene calls are TRBV7-6 and TRBJ2-7; D perhaps matches TRBD1 (6 bases). Sequences were obtained from peripheral blood. The CDR3 region is CASSLGPPQGTYEQYF. DNA of the CDR3: TGTGCCAGCAGCTTAGGACCCCCACAGGGTACCTACGAGCAGTACTTC.